Included here is one T cell receptor beta chain sequence, with context. The junction had 11 bases not matched to a gene; V was cut back by 4 bases and J by 2 bases. The CDR3 loop spans 18 amino acids. Germline CDR1 is MDHEN and CDR2 is SYDVKM. This specimen comes from a study of blood T cell repertoires in COVID-19. Across the study: COVID-19 samples collected from the United States, Italy and Spain covered acute and convalescent phases. PBMCs, B-cell-depleted T cells, or T cells provided the cDNA or gDNA that made up the material.

Study processing details: Counts of nucleated cells, estimated from reference gene primer amplification, were obtained. The protocol was immunoSEQ multiplex PCR, while the TCRdb copy is restricted to in-frame clones and leaves out a portion. That table is the source of V, J and clone size, and D and trimming were worked out from the DNA. The sample includes about 160,000 clones, over 80% of them seen just once. The rearrangement uses TRBV28 and TRBJ1-6, with 7 bases aligning to TRBD1. This receptor was obtained from a woman aged 55-69 years who had recovered from COVID-19. Specimen: peripheral blood. CDR3 sequence reads: CASSWGRTGQAYNSPLHF. In nucleotides, the CDR3 is TGTGCCAGCAGTTGGGGCCGGACAGGACAAGCCTATAATTCACCCCTCCACTTT.